This TCR beta chain was observed in a study of breast tumors, draining lymph nodes, adjacent tissues. TCRdb independently ran MiXCR on the multiplex PCR reads; one entry per CDR3 protein. The sample contains tens of thousands of distinct CDR3 sequences, around 29% of which appear only once. Axillary draining lymph nodes of breast cancer patients supplied the node samples. Study results and caveats: Tumor repertoires ranked between lymph nodes and nontumor tissue in diversity, with V and J gene preferences.

Many counts were recorded for this clonotype. Its antigen is undetermined. The sequenced sample consisted of axillary lymph node tissue. The origin of this receptor is a female donor with breast cancer. Some clones in this sample may be carry-over from other donors' samples.

The CDR3 nucleotides read TGTGCCAGCACTGTAGCTGAGATCGGGGAGCTGTTTTTT. This translates into CASTVAEIGELFF. This chain joins TRBV6-1 and TRBJ2-2; D is ambiguous. V lost 7 bases, J lost 7 bases, and 13 bases lay in between. This CDR3 contains 13 residues. Looked up from germline, CDR1 is MNHNS and CDR2 is SASEGT.